These T cell receptor beta chains were read from a single sample in a study of CD8 T cells in Susac syndrome. TCRdb passed the immunoSEQ multiplex PCR reads through MiXCR, listing each CDR3 protein once. The sample records about 150,000 distinct CDR3 sequences, 85% to 95% being singletons. Sequenced sample: CD4+ T cells from PBMCs. The receptors were sampled from a human donor with multiple sclerosis. CDR3s include the opening cysteine and the closing phenylalanine or tryptophan. A D gene is named only where the DNA matches it firmly. The size field is filled for only some rows; it gives once, few, many or a size class.

V	J	size	D	length	CDR3	DNA
TRBV7-2	TRBJ2-1	NA	TRBD2	16	CASSETSGVSYNEQFF	TGTGCCAGCAGCGAAACTAGCGGAGTCTCCTACAATGAGCAGTTCTTC
TRBV3-1	TRBJ2-1	NA	TRBD1	15	CASRPTQGAGDEQFF	TGTGCCAGCAGACCGACGCAGGGGGCCGGCGATGAGCAGTTCTTC
TRBV5-1	TRBJ2-1	once	NA	14	CASSLADQHNEQFF	TGCGCCAGCAGCTTAGCGGACCAACACAATGAGCAGTTCTTC
TRBV27	TRBJ2-7	NA	TRBD1	14	CASSFAQGAREQYF	TGTGCCAGCAGTTTTGCGCAGGGGGCGCGGGAGCAGTACTTC
TRBV29-1	TRBJ2-7	once	TRBD2	12	CSVKRDFYEQCF	TGCAGCGTAAAGCGGGACTTCTACGAGCAGTGCTTC
TRBV20-1	TRBJ2-7	NA	TRBD1	12	CSAPRGINEQYF	TGCAGTGCCCCCAGGGGGATCAACGAGCAGTACTTC
TRBV5-6	TRBJ2-3	NA	NA	16	CASLSSGQRITDTQYF	TGTGCCAGCCTTTCCTCGGGGCAACGAATCACAGATACGCAGTATTTT
TRBV19	TRBJ1-5	NA	NA	15	CASSIRAGTDQPQHF	TGTGCCAGTAGTATTCGGGCGGGGACGGATCAGCCCCAGCATTTT
TRBV13	TRBJ2-1	NA	NA	12	CASSPSRYEQFF	TGTGCCAGCAGCCCCTCGCGCTATGAGCAGTTCTTC
TRBV20-1	TRBJ2-3	NA	NA	15	CSARDPRTSPDTQYF	TGCAGTGCTAGAGACCCTAGGACCTCCCCAGATACGCAGTATTTT
TRBV6-1	TRBJ1-6	NA	NA	17	CASRVNGGNVGNSPLHF	TGTGCCAGCAGAGTAAACGGAGGGAATGTGGGGAATTCACCCCTCCACTTT
TRBV12-3/TRBV12-4	TRBJ2-2	NA	NA	14	CASDQRAYTGELFF	TGTGCCAGCGATCAAAGGGCCTACACCGGGGAGCTGTTTTTT
TRBV6-6	TRBJ2-7	NA	TRBD1	11	CASSDRDRPYF	TGTGCCAGCAGTGACCGGGACAGGCCCTACTTC
TRBV30	TRBJ2-3	NA	TRBD2	17	CAWTAGGLGSSTDTQYF	TGTGCCTGGACAGCGGGGGGCCTGGGTAGTAGCACAGATACGCAGTATTTT